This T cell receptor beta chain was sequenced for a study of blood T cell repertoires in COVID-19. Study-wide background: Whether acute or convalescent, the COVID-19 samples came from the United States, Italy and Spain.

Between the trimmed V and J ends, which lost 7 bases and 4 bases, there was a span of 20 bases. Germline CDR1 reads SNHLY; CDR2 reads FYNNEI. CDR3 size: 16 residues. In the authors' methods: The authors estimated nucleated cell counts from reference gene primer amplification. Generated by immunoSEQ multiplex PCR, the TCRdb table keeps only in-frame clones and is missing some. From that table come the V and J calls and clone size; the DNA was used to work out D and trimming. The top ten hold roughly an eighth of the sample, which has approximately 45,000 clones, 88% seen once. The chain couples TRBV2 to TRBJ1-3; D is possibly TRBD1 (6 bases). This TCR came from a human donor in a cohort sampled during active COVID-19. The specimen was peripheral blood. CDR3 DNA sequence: TGTGCCAGCACCCTCGGAGGGGGGGCTGGGGGAAACACCATATATTTT. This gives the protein CASTLGGGAGGNTIYF.